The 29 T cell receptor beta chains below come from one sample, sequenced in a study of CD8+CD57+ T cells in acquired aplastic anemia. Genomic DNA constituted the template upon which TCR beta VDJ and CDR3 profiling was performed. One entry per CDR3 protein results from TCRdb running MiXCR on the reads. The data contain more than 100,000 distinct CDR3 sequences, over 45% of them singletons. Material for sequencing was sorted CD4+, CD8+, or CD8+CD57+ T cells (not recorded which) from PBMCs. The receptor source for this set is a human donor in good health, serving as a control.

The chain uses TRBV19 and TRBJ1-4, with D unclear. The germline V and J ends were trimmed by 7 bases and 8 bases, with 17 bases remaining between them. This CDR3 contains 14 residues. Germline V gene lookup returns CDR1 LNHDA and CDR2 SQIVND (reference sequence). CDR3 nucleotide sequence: TGTGCCAGTACTCTCGGGATGGGCAGGGAAAAACTGTTTTTT. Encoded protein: CASTLGMGREKLFF.

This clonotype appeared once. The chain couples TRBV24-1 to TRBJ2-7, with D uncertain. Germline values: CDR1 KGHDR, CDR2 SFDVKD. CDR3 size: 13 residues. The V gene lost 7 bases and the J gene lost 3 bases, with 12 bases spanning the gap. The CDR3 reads CATSPAAVYEQYF. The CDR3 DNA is TGTGCCACCAGCCCGGCAGCAGTCTACGAGCAGTACTTC.

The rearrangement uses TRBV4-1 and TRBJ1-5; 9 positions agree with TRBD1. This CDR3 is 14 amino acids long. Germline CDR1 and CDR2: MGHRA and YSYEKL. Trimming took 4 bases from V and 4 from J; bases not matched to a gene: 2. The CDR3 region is CASSRDRGNQPQHF. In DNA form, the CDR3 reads TGCGCCAGCAGCCGCGACAGGGGGAATCAGCCCCAGCATTTT.

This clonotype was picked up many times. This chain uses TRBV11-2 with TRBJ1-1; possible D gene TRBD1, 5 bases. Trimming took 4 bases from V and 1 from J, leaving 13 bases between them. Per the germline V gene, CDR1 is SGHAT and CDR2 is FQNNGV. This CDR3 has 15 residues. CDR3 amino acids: CASSSRGVGNTEAFF. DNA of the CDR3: TGTGCCAGCAGCTCTAGGGGCGTGGGGAACACTGAAGCTTTCTTT.

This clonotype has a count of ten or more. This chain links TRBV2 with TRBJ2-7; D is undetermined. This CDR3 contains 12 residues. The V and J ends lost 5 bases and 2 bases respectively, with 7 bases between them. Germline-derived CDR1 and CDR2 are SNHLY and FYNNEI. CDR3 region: CASSPYTYEQYF. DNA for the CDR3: TGTGCCAGCAGTCCTTATACCTACGAGCAGTACTTC.

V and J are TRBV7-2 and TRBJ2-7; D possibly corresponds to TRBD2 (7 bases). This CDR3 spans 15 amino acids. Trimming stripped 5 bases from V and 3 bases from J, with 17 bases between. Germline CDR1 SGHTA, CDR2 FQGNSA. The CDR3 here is CASSPAGAGHYEQYF. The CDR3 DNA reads TGTGCCAGCAGCCCCGCGGGGGCAGGGCACTACGAGCAGTACTTC. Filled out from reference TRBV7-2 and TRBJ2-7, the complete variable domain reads GAGVSQSPSNKVTEKGKDVELRCDPISGHTALYWYRQSLGQGLEFLIYFQGNSAPDKSGLPSDRFSAERTGGSVSTLTIQRTQQEDSAVYLCASSPAGAGHYEQYFGPGTRLTVT.

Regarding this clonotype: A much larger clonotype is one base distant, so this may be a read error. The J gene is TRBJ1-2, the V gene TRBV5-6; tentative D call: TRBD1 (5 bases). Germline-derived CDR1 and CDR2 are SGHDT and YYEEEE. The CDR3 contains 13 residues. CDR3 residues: CASSSGTPRLYAF. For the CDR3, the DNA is TGTGCCAGCAGCTCCGGGACGCCGAGGCTCTACGCCTTC.

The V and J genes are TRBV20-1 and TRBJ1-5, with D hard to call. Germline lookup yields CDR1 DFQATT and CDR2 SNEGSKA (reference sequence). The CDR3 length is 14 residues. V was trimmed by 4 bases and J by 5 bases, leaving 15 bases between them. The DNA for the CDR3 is TGCAGTGCTACCCCGACAACCAGCCATCAGCCCCAGCATTTT. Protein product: CSATPTTSHQPQHF.

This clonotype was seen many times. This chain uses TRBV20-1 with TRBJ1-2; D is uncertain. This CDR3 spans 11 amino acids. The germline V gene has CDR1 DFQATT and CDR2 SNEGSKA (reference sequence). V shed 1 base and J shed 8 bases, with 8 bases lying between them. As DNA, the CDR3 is TGCAGTGCTAGAGGCCCCCCGGGCTACACCTTC. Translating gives CSARGPPGYTF.

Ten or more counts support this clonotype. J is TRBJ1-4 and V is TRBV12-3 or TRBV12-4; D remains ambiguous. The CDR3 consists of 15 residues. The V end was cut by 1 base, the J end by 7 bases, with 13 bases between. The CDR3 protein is CASSLGAKGTEKLFF. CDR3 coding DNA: TGTGCCAGCAGTTTAGGGGCAAAAGGTACTGAAAAACTGTTTTTT.

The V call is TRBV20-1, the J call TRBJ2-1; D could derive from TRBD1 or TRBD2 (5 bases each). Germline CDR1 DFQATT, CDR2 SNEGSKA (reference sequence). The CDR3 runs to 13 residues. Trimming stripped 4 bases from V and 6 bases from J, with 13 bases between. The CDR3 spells CSAKTGQGNEQFF. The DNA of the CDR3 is TGCAGTGCTAAAACGGGGCAGGGCAATGAGCAGTTCTTC.

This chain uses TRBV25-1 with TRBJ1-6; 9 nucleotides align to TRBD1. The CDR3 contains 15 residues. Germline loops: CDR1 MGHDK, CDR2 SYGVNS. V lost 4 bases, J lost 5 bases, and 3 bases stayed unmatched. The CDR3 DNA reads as TGTGCCAGCAGTGTCGGGACAGGGAATAATTCACCCCTCCACTTT. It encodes CASSVGTGNNSPLHF.

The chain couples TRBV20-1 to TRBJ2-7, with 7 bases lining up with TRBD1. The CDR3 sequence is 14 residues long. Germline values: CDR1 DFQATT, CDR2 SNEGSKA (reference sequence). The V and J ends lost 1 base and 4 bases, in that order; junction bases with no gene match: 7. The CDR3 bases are TGCAGTGCTAGAGGTCGGGGACAGTTGTACGAGCAGTACTTC. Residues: CSARGRGQLYEQYF.

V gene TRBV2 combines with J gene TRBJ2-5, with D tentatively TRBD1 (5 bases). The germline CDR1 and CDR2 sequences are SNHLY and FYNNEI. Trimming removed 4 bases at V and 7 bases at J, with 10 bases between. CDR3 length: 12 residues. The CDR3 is CASSGQGGTQYF. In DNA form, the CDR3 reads TGTGCCAGCAGTGGGCAGGGTGGGACCCAGTACTTC.

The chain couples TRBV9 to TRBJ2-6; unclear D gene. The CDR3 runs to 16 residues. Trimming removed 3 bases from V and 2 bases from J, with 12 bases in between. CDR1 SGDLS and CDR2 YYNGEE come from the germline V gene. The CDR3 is CASSALPEPGANVLTF. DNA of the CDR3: TGTGCCAGCAGCGCACTCCCTGAACCTGGGGCCAACGTCCTGACTTTC.

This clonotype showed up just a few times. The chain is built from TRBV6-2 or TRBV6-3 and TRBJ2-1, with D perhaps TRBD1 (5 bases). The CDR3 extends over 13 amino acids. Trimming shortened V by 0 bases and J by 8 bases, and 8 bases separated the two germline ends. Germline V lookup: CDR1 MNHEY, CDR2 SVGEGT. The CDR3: CASSYSEGDEQFF. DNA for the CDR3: TGTGCCAGCAGTTACTCTGAAGGGGATGAGCAGTTCTTC.

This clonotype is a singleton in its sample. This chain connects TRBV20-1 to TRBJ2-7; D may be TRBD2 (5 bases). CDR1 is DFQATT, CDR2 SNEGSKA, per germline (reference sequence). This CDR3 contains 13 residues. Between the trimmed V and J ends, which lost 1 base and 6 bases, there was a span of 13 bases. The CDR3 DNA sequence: TGCAGTGCTAGAGTGGCCCCGAGGGTCGAGCAGTACTTC. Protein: CSARVAPRVEQYF.

The CDR3 is CASSQGASEAFF. DNA for the CDR3: TGTGCCAGCAGTCAGGGGGCGAGTGAAGCTTTCTTT. The genes are TRBV9 and TRBJ1-1; TRBD1 aligns across 8 bases. Trimming at V came to 5 bases and at J to 7 bases, leaving 4 bases not matched to a gene. Germline V gives CDR1 SGDLS, CDR2 YYNGEE. The CDR3 is 12 amino acids.

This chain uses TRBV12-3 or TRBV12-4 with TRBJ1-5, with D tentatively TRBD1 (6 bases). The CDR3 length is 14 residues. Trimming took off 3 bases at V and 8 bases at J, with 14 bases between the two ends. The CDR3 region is CASSFGGAIEPQHF. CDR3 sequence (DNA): TGTGCCAGCAGTTTTGGGGGGGCTATAGAGCCCCAGCATTTT.

The CDR3 here is CASKRTSGTYNEQFF. CDR3 coding DNA: TGTGCCAGCAAAAGGACTAGCGGGACTTACAATGAGCAGTTCTTC. The chain employs TRBV11-2 and TRBJ2-1; 12 nucleotides agree with TRBD2. CDR1 and CDR2 from the germline V gene are SGHAT and FQNNGV. CDR3 length: 15 residues. V lost 7 bases to trimming and J lost 4 bases; unmatched junction nucleotides: 5.

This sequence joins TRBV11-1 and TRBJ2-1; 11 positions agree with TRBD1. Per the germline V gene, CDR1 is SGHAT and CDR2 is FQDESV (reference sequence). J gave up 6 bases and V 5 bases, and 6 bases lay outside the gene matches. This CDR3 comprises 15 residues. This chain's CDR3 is CASSMTGTGGNEQFF. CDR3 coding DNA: TGTGCCAGCAGCATGACAGGGACAGGGGGCAATGAGCAGTTCTTC.

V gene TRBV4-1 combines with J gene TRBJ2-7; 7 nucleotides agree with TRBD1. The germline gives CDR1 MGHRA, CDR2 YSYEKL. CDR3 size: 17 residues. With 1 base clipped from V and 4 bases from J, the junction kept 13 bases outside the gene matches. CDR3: CASSQATPQGPNYEQYF. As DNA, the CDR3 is TGCGCCAGCAGCCAAGCGACGCCACAGGGGCCTAATTACGAGCAGTACTTC.

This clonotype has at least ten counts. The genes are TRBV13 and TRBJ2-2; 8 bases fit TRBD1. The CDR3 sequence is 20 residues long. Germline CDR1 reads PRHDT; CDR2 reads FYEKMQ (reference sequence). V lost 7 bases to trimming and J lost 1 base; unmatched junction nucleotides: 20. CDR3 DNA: TGTGCCAGCAACTCGGCTCCGGGACAGGCGAAAAACATGAACACCGGGGAGCTGTTTTTT. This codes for CASNSAPGQAKNMNTGELFF.

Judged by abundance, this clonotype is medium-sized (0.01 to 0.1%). The CDR3 spells CSTGPLSGAQYF. Here the CDR3 DNA reads TGCAGCACTGGCCCGTTATCGGGGGCCCAGTACTTC. J is TRBJ2-5 and V is TRBV29-1, with D perhaps TRBD2 (6 bases). V was shortened by 8 bases and J by 9 bases, with 19 bases between the two germline ends. This CDR3 is built from 12 residues. CDR1 and CDR2 from the germline V gene are SQVTM and ANQGSEA.

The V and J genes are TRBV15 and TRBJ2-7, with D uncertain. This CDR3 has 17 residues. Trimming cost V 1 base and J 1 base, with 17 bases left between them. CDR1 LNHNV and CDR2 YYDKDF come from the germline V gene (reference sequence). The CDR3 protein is CATSRAAATHRSYEQYF. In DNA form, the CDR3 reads TGTGCCACCAGCAGAGCGGCAGCTACACATAGGTCCTACGAGCAGTACTTC. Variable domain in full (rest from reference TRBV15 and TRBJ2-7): DAMVIQNPRYQVTQFGKPVTLSCSQTLNHNVMYWYQQKSSQAPKLLFHYYDKDFNNEADTPDNFQSRRPNTSFCFLDIRSPGLGDTAMYLCATSRAAATHRSYEQYFGPGTRLTVT.

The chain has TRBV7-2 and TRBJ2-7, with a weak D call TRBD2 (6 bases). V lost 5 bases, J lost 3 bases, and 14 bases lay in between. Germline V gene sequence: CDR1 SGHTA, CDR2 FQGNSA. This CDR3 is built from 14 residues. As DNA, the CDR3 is TGTGCCAGCAGCCAGGGACTCGATATCTACGAGCAGTACTTC. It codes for CASSQGLDIYEQYF.

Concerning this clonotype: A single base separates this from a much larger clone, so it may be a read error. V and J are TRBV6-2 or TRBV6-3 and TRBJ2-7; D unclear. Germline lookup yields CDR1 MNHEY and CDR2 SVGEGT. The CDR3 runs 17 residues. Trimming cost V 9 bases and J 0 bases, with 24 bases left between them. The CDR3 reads CASNTPKVQPNSYEQYF. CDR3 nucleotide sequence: TGTGCCAGTAATACGCCGAAGGTCCAGCCAAACTCCTACGAGCAGTACTTC.

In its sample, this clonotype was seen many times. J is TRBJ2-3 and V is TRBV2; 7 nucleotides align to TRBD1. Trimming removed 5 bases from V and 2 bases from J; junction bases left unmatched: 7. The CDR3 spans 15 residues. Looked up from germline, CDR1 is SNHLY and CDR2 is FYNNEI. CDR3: CASSNDRANTDTQYF. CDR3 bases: TGTGCCAGCAGTAATGACAGGGCAAACACAGATACGCAGTATTTT. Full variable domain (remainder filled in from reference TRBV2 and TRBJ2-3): EPEVTQTPSHQVTQMGQEVILRCVPISNHLYFYWYRQILGQKVEFLVSFYNNEISEKSEIFDDQFSVERPDGSNFTLKIRSTKLEDSAMYFCASSNDRANTDTQYFGPGTRLTVL.

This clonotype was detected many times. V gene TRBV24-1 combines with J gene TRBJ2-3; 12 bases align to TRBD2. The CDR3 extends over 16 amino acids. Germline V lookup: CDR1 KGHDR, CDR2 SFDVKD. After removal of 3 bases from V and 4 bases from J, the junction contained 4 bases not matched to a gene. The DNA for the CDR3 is TGTGCCACCAGTGATGACCTAGCGGGGGGGCCAGATACGCAGTATTTT. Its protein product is CATSDDLAGGPDTQYF.